These 9 T cell receptor beta chains share one sample of origin, sequenced in a study of human T cells and chemical hapten exposure. Unfractionated whole blood yielded the extracted total RNA. Using its own MiXCR run on the 5' RACE reads, TCRdb lists one record per CDR3 protein. The sample has 100,000 to 120,000 distinct CDR3 sequences, roughly a fifth seen once; the top ten hold 2.5% to 3.5%. These receptors were collected from a human donor in good health.

The gene calls are TRBV29-1 and TRBJ1-1; 9 bases align to TRBD1. Losses at the gene ends were 6 bases for V and 3 bases for J; bases not matched to a gene: 5. Germline assignment: CDR1 SQVTM and CDR2 ANQGSEA. The CDR3 totals 13 residues. The CDR3 protein is CSVRQGDHTEAFF. The CDR3 DNA follows: TGCAGCGTACGACAGGGGGATCACACTGAAGCTTTCTTT.

The chain uses TRBV6-2 or TRBV6-3 and TRBJ2-1, with D tentatively TRBD1 (5 bases). Germline V gene lookup returns CDR1 MNHEY and CDR2 SVGEGT. CDR3 length equals 15 residues. Trimming removed 10 bases at V and 8 bases at J, with 24 bases between. The DNA of the CDR3 is TGTGCCATCGCGGCTAGTTGGCTGATCAGGGATGAGCAGTTCTTC. It yields the protein CAIAASWLIRDEQFF.

This clonotype has only a few counts. The V gene is TRBV29-1, the J gene TRBJ2-7; perhaps TRBD1 as D (6 bases). The germline gives CDR1 SQVTM, CDR2 ANQGSEA. V lost 5 bases, J lost 7 bases, and 15 bases lay in between. The CDR3 runs 12 residues. CDR3 protein: CSVTWGHGEQYF. DNA for the CDR3: TGCAGCGTTACCTGGGGGCATGGTGAGCAGTACTTC.

In its sample, this clonotype was seen a few times. The rearrangement uses TRBV10-3 and TRBJ2-3; D uncertain. Trimming took off 7 bases at V and 5 bases at J, with 13 bases between the two ends. The CDR3 covers 13 residues. Germline-derived CDR1 and CDR2 are ENHRY and SYGVKD. The DNA for the CDR3 is TGTGCCATCATGGGCACGGAAGAAGATACGCAGTATTTT. Its protein is CAIMGTEEDTQYF.

This sequence joins TRBV6-5 and TRBJ1-5; 7 nucleotides align to TRBD1. With V trimmed by 4 bases and J by 5 bases, 2 bases remained unmatched. This CDR3 spans 13 amino acids. The germline gives CDR1 MNHEY, CDR2 SVGAGI. CDR3 nucleotide sequence: TGTGCCAGCAGTTTGGGACAGTATCAGCCCCAGCATTTT. This codes for CASSLGQYQPQHF.

This clonotype appeared a few times. The CDR3 DNA reads TGCAGCGTTGGACTAGCGGGAGGTGAGACCCAGTACTTC. This codes for CSVGLAGGETQYF. The chain links TRBV29-1 to TRBJ2-5; TRBD2 matches 13 bases. The junction had 1 base not matched to a gene; V was cut back by 4 bases and J by 5 bases. Germline assignment: CDR1 SQVTM and CDR2 ANQGSEA. This CDR3 is built from 13 residues.

In this sample, this clonotype turned up a few times. The rearrangement links TRBV27 to TRBJ1-6; 12 positions match TRBD1. Germline V gene lookup returns CDR1 MNHEY and CDR2 SMNVEV (reference sequence). The CDR3 is 17 amino acids. V dropped 5 bases and J dropped 7; count of bases not matched to a gene: 9. CDR3 in DNA: TGTGCCAGCAGTCTAAACCCGGGACAGGGGGCGAATTCACCCCTCCACTTT. Protein: CASSLNPGQGANSPLHF.

In its sample, this clonotype was seen a few times. The chain joins TRBV5-1 to TRBJ1-2; 8 nucleotides match TRBD1. The V gene's germline CDR1 is SGHRS and CDR2 YFSETQ. V trimming: 3 bases; J trimming: 3 bases; junction bases outside the gene matches: 1. The CDR3 runs to 13 residues. CDR3 DNA sequence: TGCGCCAGCAGCTCAGGGGGCGACTATGGCTACACCTTC. Its translation: CASSSGGDYGYTF.

The CDR3 loop is CSAFRGSYGYTF. The CDR3 DNA is TGCAGTGCTTTCAGGGGGAGCTATGGCTACACCTTC. The chain joins TRBV20-1 to TRBJ1-2; 7 nucleotides line up with TRBD1. Germline loops: CDR1 DFQATT, CDR2 SNEGSKA (reference sequence). V was pared by 5 bases and J by 4 bases, with 4 bases of the junction left unmatched. The CDR3 sequence is 12 residues long.